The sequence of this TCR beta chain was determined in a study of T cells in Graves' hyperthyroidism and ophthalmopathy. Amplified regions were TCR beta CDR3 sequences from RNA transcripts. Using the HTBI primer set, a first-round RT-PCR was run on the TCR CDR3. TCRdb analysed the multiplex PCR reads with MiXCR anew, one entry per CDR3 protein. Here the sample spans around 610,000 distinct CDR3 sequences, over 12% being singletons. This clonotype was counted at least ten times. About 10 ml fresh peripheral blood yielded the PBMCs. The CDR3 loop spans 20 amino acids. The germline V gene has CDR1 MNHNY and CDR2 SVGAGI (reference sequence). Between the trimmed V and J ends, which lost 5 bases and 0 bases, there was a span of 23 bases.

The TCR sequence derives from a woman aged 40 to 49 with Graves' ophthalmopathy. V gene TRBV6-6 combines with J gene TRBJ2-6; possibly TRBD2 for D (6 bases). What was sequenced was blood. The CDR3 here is CASSPWYSGGVHSGANVLTF. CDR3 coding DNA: TGTGCCAGCAGTCCCTGGTATAGCGGAGGGGTTCACTCTGGGGCCAACGTCCTGACTTTC.